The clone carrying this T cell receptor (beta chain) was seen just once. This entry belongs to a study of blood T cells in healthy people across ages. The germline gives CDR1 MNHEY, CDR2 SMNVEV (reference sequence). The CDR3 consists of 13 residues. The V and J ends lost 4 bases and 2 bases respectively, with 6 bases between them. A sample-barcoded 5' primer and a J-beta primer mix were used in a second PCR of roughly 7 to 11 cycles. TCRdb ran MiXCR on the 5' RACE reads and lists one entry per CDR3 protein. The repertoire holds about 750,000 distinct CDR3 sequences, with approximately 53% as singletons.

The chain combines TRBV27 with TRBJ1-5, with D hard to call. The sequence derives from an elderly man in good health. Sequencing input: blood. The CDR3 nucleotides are TGTGCCAGCAGTTCAGTAGGCAATCAGCCCCAGCATTTT. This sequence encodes CASSSVGNQPQHF.